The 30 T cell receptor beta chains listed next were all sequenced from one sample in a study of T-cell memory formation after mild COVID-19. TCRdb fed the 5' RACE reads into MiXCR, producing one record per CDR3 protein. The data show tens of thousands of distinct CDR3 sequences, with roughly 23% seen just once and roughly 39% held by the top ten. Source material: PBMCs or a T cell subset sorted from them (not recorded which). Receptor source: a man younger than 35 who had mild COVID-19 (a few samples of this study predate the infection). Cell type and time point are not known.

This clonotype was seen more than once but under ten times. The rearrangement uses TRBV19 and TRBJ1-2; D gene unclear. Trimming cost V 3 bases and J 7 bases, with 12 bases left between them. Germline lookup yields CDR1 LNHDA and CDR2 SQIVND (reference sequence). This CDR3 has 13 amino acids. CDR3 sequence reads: CASSMTGNSGYTF. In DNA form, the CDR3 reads TGTGCCAGTAGTATGACCGGGAATTCTGGCTACACCTTC.

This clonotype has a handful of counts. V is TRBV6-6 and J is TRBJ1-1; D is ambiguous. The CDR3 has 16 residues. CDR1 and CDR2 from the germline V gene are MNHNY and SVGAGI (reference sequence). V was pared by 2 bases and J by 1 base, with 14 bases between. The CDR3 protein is CASSYAPTEPNTEAFF. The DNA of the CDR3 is TGTGCCAGCAGTTACGCCCCAACGGAACCGAACACTGAAGCTTTCTTT.

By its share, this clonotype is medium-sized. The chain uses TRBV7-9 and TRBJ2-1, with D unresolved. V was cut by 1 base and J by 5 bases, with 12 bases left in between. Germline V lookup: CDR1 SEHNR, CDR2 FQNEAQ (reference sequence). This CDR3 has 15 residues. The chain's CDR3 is CASSLVAIRDNEQFF. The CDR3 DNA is TGTGCCAGCAGCTTAGTGGCGATTAGGGACAATGAGCAGTTCTTC. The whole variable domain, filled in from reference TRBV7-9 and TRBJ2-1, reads DTGVSQNPRHKITKRGQNVTFRCDPISEHNRLYWYRQTLGQGPEFLTYFQNEAQLEKSRLLSDRFSAERPKGSFSTLEIQRTEQGDSAMYLCASSLVAIRDNEQFFGPGTRLTVL.

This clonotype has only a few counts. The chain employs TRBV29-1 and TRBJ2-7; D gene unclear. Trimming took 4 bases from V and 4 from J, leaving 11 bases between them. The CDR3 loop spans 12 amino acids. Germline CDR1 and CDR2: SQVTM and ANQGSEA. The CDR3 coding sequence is TGCAGCGTTGCCCAAGAGGCGTACGAGCAGTACTTC. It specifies CSVAQEAYEQYF.

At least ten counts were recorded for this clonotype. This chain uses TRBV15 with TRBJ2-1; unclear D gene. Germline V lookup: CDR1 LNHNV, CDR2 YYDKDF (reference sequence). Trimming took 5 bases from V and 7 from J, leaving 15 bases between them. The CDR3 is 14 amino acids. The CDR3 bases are TGTGCCACCAGCCCACCCCGACTCGAGAATGAGCAGTTCTTC. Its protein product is CATSPPRLENEQFF.

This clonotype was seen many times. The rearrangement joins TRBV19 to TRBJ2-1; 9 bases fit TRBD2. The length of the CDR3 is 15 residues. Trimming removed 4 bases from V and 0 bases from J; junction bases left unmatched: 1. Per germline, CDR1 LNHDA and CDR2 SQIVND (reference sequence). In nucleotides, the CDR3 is TGTGCCAGTAGTAAGACTAGCGGCTCCTACAATGAGCAGTTCTTC. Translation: CASSKTSGSYNEQFF.

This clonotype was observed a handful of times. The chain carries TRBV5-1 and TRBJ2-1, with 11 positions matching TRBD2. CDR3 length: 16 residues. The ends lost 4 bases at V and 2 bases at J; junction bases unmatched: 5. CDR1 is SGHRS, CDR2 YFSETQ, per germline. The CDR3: CASSLTSGGTYNEQFF. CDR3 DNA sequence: TGCGCCAGCAGCCTAACTAGCGGGGGAACCTACAATGAGCAGTTCTTC. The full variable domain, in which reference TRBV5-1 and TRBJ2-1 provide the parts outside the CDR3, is KAGVTQTPRYLIKTRGQQVTLSCSPISGHRSVSWYQQTPGQGLQFLFEYFSETQRNKGNFPGRFSGRQFSNSRSEMNVSTLELGDSALYLCASSLTSGGTYNEQFFGPGTRLTVL.

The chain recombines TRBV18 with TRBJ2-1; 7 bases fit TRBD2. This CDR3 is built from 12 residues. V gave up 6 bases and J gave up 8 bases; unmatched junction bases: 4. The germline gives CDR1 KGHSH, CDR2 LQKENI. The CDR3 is CASSPRGDEQFF. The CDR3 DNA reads TGTGCCAGCTCGCCCCGGGGGGATGAGCAGTTCTTC.

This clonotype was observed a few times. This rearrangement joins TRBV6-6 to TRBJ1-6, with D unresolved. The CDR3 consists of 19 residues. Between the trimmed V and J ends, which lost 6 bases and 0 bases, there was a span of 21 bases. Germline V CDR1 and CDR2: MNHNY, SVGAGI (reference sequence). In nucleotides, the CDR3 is TGTGCCAGCAGCCTAGTCCGGGCCCCCCGGGGCTCCTATAATTCACCCCTCCACTTT. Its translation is CASSLVRAPRGSYNSPLHF.

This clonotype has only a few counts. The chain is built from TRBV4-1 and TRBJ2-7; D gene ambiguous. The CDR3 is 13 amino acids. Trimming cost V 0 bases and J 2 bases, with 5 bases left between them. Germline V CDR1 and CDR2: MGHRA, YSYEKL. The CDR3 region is CASSQDLTYEQYF. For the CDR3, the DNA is TGCGCCAGCAGCCAAGATCTTACCTACGAGCAGTACTTC.

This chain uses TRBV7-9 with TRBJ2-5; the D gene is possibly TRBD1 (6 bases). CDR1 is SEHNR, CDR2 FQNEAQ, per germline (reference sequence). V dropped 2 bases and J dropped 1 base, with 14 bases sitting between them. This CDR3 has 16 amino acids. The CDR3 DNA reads TGTGCCAGCAGCTTAATGAACAGGGTGCTCCAAGAGACCCAGTACTTC. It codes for CASSLMNRVLQETQYF.

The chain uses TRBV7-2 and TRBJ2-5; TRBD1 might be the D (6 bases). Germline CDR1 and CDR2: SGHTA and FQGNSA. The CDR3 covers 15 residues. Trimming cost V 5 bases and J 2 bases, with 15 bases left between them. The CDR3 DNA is TGTGCCAGCAGCCATGGACAGAGAAGTCAAGAGACCCAGTACTTC. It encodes CASSHGQRSQETQYF.

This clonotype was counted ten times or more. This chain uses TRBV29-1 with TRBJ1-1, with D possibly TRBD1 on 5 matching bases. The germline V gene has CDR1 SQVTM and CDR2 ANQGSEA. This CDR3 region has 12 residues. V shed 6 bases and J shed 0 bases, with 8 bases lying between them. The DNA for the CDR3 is TGCAGCGTGGGACTGATGAACACTGAAGCTTTCTTT. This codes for CSVGLMNTEAFF.

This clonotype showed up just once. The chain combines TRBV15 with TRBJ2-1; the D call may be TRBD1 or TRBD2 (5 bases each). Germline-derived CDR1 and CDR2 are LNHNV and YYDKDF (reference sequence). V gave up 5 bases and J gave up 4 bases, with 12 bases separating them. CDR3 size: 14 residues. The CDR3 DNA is TGTGCCACCAGCTCCCGGGACGGATACAATGAGCAGTTCTTC. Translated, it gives CATSSRDGYNEQFF.

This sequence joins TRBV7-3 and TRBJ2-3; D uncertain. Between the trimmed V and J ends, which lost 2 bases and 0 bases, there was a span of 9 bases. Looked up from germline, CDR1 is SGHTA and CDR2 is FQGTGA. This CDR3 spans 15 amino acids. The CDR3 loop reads CASSLDTVSTDTQYF. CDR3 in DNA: TGTGCCAGCAGCTTAGACACCGTGAGCACAGATACGCAGTATTTT. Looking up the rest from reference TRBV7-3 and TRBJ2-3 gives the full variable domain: GAGVSQTPSNKVTEKGKYVELRCDPISGHTALYWYRQSLGQGPEFLIYFQGTGAADDSGLPNDRFFAVRPEGSVSTLKIQRTERGDSAVYLCASSLDTVSTDTQYFGPGTRLTVL.

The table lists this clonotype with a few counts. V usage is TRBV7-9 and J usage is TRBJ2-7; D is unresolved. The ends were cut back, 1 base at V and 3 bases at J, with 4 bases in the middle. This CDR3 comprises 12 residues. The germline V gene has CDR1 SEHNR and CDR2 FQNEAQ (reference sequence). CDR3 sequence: CASSLEIYEQYF. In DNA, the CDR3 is TGTGCCAGCAGCTTAGAAATCTACGAGCAGTACTTC.

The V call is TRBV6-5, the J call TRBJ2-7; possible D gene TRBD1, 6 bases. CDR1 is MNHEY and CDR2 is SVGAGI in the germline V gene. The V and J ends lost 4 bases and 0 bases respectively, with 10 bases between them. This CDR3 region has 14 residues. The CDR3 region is CASSSTGPSYEQYF. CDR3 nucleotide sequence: TGTGCCAGCAGTTCTACAGGGCCCTCCTACGAGCAGTACTTC.

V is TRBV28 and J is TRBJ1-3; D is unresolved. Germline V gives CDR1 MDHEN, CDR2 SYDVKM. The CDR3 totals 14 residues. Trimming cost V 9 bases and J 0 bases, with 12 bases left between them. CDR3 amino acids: CASCTAGSGNTIYF. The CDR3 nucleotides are TGTGCCAGTTGTACAGCCGGCTCTGGAAACACCATATATTTT.

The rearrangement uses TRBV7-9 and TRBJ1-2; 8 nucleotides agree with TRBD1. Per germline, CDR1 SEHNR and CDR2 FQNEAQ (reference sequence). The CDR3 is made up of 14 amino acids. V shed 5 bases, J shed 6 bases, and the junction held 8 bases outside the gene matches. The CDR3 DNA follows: TGTGCCAGCAGCGGGGACAGGATGCTTGATGGCTACACCTTC. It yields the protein CASSGDRMLDGYTF.

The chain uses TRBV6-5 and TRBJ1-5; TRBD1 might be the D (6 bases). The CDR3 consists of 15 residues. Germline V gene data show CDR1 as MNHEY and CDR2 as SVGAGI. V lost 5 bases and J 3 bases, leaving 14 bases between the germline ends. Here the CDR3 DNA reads TGTGCCAGCAGTGTCGGGAGGGGGAACAATCAGCCCCAGCATTTT. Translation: CASSVGRGNNQPQHF.

CDR3 residues: CASASTRGWSTEAFF. The CDR3 coding sequence is TGTGCCAGTGCCTCCACGAGGGGATGGTCCACTGAAGCTTTCTTT. V is TRBV5-5 and J is TRBJ1-1; D might be TRBD1 (5 bases). The CDR3 is made up of 15 amino acids. The germline gives CDR1 SGHKS, CDR2 YYEKEE (reference sequence). V dropped 8 bases and J dropped 4 bases, with 21 bases sitting between them.

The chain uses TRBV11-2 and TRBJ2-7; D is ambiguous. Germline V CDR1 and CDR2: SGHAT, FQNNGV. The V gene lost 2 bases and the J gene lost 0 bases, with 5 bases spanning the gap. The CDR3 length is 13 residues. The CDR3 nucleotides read TGTGCCAGCAGCTTACGCATCTCCTACGAGCAGTACTTC. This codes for CASSLRISYEQYF.

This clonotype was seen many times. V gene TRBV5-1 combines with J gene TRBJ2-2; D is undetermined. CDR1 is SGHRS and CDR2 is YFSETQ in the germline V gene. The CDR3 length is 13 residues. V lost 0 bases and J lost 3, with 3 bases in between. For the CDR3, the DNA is TGCGCCAGCAGCTTGGGACACACCGGGGAGCTGTTTTTT. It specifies CASSLGHTGELFF.

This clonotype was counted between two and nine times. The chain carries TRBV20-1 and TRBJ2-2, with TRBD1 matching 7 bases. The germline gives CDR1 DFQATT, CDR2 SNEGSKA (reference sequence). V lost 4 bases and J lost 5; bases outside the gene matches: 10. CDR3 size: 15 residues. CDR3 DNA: TGCAGTGCTACTGACCCGAGGGGGCTAACCGGGGAGCTGTTTTTT. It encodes CSATDPRGLTGELFF.

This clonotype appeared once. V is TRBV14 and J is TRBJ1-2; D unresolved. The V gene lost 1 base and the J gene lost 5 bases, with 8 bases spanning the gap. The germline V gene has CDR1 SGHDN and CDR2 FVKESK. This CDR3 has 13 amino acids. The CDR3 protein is CASSQVHLYGYTF. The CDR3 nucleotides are TGTGCCAGCAGCCAAGTTCATCTTTATGGCTACACCTTC.

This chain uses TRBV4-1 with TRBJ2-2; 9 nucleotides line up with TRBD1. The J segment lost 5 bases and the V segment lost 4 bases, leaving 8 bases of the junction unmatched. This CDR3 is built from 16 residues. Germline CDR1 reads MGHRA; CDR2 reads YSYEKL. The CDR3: CASSLIPGTGTGELFF. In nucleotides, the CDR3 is TGCGCCAGCAGCCTCATCCCCGGGACAGGGACCGGGGAGCTGTTTTTT.

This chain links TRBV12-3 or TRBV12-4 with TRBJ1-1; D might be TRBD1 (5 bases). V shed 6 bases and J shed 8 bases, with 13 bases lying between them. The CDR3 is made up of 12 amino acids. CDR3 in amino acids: CASSRGDPEAFF. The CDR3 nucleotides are TGTGCCAGCAGCCGCGGGGACCCCGAAGCTTTCTTT.

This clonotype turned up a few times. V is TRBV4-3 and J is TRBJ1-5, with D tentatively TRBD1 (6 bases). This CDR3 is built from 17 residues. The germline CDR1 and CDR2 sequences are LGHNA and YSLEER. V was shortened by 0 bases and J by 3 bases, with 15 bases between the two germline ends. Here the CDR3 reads CASSQDVAGAVNQPQHF. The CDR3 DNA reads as TGCGCCAGCAGCCAAGACGTGGCAGGGGCAGTCAATCAGCCCCAGCATTTT.

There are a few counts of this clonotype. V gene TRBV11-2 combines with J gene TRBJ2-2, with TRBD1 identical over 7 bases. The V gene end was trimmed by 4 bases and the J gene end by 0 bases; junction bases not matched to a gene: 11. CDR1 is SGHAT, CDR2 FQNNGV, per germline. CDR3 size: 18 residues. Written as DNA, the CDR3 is TGTGCCAGCAGCTCGAGTCCGGGACAGTCGACGAACACCGGGGAGCTGTTTTTT. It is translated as CASSSSPGQSTNTGELFF.

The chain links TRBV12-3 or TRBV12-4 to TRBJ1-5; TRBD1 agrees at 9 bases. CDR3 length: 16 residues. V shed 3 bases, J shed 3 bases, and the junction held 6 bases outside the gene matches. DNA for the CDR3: TGTGCCAGCAGTTTGGGGACAGGGACTCTCAATCAGCCCCAGCATTTT. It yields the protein CASSLGTGTLNQPQHF.